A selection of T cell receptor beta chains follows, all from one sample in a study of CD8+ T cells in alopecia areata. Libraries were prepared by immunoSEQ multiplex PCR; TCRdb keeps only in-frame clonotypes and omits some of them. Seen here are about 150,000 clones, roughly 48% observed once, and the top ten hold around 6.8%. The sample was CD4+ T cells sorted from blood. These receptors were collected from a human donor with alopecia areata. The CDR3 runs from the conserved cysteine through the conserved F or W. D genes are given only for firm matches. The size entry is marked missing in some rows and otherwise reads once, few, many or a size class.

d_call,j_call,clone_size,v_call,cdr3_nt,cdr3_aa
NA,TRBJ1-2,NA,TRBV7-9,TGTGCCAGCAGCTTGTGGGACTATGGCTACACCTTC,CASSLWDYGYTF
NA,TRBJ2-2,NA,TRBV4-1,TGCGCCAGCAGCCTTAGGGAGGGGGCAACCGGGGAGCTGTTTTTT,CASSLREGATGELFF
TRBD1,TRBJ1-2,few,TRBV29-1,TGCAGCGTGAACCAGGGGGCGGGTGGCTACACCTTC,CSVNQGAGGYTF
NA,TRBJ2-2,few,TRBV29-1,TGCAGCGTTGGGCGGACTCGTGGGACCGGGGAGCTGTTTTTT,CSVGRTRGTGELFF
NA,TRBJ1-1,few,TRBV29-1,TGCAGCGTTGAGAGGACAGTGAACACTGAAGCTTTCTTT,CSVERTVNTEAFF
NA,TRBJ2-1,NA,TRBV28,TGTGCCACAACGGGACGGACTCGCAATGAGCAGTTCTTC,CATTGRTRNEQFF
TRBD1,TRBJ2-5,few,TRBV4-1,TGCGCCAGCAGCCAAGTTGGGACAGGGCCCCAAGAGACCCAGTACTTC,CASSQVGTGPQETQYF
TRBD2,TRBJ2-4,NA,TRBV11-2,TGTGCCAGCAGCTTCGCCCGGGAGGGTGCCAAAAACATTCAGTACTTC,CASSFAREGAKNIQYF
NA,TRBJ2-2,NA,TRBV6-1,TGTGCCAGCAGTGAATGGGTTGCGGCCCAGAACACCGGGGAGCTGTTTTTT,CASSEWVAAQNTGELFF
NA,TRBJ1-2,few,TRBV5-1,TGCGCCAGCGCCCCCGGCGGTTCGGTGGAACTATATGGCTACACCTTC,CASAPGGSVELYGYTF
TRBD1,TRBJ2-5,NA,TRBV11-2,TGTGCCAGCAACCACAGGGGGCAGGGGGAGACCCAGTACTTC,CASNHRGQGETQYF
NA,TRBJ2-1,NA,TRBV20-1,TGCAGTGCTACGGGGGATGAGCAGTTCTTC,CSATGDEQFF
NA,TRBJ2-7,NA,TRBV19,TGTGCCAGTAGTATACTAGCGACAAGATCCTACGAGCAGTACTTC,CASSILATRSYEQYF
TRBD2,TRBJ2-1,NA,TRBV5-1,TGCGCCAGCAGCCCGACTAGCGGTAGTTCCTACAATGAGCAGTTCTTC,CASSPTSGSSYNEQFF
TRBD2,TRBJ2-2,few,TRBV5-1,TGCGCCAGCAGCTTGCTAGCGGCCACGAACACCGGGGAGCTGTTTTTT,CASSLLAATNTGELFF
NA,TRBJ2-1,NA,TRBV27,TGTGCCAGCAGTTTATATGCGGAACCAAACAATGAGCAGTTCTTC,CASSLYAEPNNEQFF
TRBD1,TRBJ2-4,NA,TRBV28,TGTGCCAGCTTCGGGACAGGCAAAAACATTCAGTACTTC,CASFGTGKNIQYF
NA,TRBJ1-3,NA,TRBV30,TGTGCCTGGAAACGGTACTCTGGAAACACCATATATTTT,CAWKRYSGNTIYF
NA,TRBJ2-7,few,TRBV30,TGTGCCTGGAGTCCCTTGGAAAAGTTCTCCGAGCAGTACTTC,CAWSPLEKFSEQYF
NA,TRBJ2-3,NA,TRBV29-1,TGCAGCGCGAACACGCTGACTAGCACAGATACGCAGTATTTT,CSANTLTSTDTQYF
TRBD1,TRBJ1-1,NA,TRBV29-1,TGCAGCGTTGTGGCAGGGGGCGCTTTGATTGGAGCTTTCTTT,CSVVAGGALIGAFF
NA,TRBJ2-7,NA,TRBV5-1,TGCGCCAGCATGGGGCTAGTTTCCCACGAGCAGTACTTC,CASMGLVSHEQYF
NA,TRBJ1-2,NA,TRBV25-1,TGTGCCAGCAGTGAAGTCGCAAGCGGGGGGCTCTATGGCTACACCTTC,CASSEVASGGLYGYTF
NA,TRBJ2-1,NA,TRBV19,TGTGCCAGTAAAGGGACGTCGCGAGTCAATGAGCAGTTCTTC,CASKGTSRVNEQFF
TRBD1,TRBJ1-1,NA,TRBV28,TGTGCCAGCACTTCGACAGGGCTTAACACTGAAGCTTTCTTT,CASTSTGLNTEAFF
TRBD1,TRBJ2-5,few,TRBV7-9,TGTGCCAGCGATGGGGGCAGGGGGCTGGAGACCCAGTACTTC,CASDGGRGLETQYF
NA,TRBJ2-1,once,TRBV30,TGTGCCTGGAGTTTAACAGATGAGCAGTTCTTC,CAWSLTDEQFF
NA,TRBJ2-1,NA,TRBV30,TGTGCCTGGAGTGTACGGGTCTACAATGAGCAGTTCTTC,CAWSVRVYNEQFF
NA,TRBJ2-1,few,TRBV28,TGTGCCAGCAGTTTATGGGAGAATGAGCAGTTCTTC,CASSLWENEQFF
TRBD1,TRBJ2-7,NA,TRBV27,TGTGCCAGCAGGAGACAGGGATACTACGAGCAGTACTTC,CASRRQGYYEQYF
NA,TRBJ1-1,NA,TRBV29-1,TGCAGCGTTGAACCTGGCCCTGAAGCTTTCTTT,CSVEPGPEAFF
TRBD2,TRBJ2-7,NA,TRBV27,TGTGCCAGCAGTTCTCTAACTAGCGCAAGCTACGAGCAGTACTTC,CASSSLTSASYEQYF
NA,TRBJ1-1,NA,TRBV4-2,TGTGCCAGCAGCCCTAGCTCTCACACTGAAGCTTTCTTT,CASSPSSHTEAFF
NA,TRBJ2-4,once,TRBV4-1,TGCGCCAGCAGCCAAGGGTTCGTAGCCAAAAACATTCAGTACTTC,CASSQGFVAKNIQYF
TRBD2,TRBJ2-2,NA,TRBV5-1,TGCGCCAGCAGGGCACTAGCGGGAGACGGGGAGCTGTTTTTT,CASRALAGDGELFF
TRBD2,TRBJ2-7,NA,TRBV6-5,TGTGCCAGCAGTTATCTTAGCGGGAGCTCCTACGAGCAGTACTTC,CASSYLSGSSYEQYF
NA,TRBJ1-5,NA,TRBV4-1,TGCGCCAGCAGCCAAGAGCGACAGAGCAATCAGCCCCAGCATTTT,CASSQERQSNQPQHF
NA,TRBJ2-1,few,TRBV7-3,TGTGCCAGCAGTTGGGCAGAGGGTGATGAGCAGTTCTTC,CASSWAEGDEQFF
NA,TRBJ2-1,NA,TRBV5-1,TGCGCCAGCAGCCTTTTCCTCGTGGATGAGCAGTTCTTC,CASSLFLVDEQFF
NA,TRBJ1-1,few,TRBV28,TGTGCCAGCAGTCCACATGGCGTCGGGGTGGAAGCTTTCTTT,CASSPHGVGVEAFF